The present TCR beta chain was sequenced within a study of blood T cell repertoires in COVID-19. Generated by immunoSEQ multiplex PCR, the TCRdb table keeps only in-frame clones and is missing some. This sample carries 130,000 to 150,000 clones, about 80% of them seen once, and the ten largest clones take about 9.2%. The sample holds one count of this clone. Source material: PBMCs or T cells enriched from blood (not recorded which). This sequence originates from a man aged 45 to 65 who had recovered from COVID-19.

The CDR3: CASKEGAPAYGPQHF. Written as DNA, the CDR3 is TGTGCCAGCAAGGAGGGGGCGCCGGCCTATGGGCCCCAGCATTTT. This chain joins TRBV2 and TRBJ1-5; 7 nucleotides align to TRBD1. The V gene end was trimmed by 7 bases and the J gene end by 9 bases; junction bases not matched to a gene: 15. The CDR3 runs 15 residues. Germline V CDR1 and CDR2: SNHLY, FYNNEI.